Detailed here is one T cell receptor (beta chain). The sample comes from a study of T cells in narcolepsy. Clones were read by immunoSEQ multiplex PCR, and TCRdb kept only the in-frame ones, dropping some. The data hold about 30,000 clones, with around 83% observed a single time. The TCR originated in a human donor with narcolepsy. The sequenced sample was CD45RA- memory CD4+ T cells from PBMCs.

The CDR3 DNA follows: TGTGCCAGCAGCCCCTTAGCGGGGACAGGGGCCCCCTACGAGCAGTACTTC. This codes for CASSPLAGTGAPYEQYF. V gene TRBV11-3 combines with J gene TRBJ2-7; 10 positions match TRBD1. The junction had 12 bases not matched to a gene; V was cut back by 5 bases and J by 2 bases. CDR3 length: 17 residues. Germline V lookup: CDR1 SGHNT, CDR2 YENEEA.